This T cell receptor beta chain is drawn from a study of blood T cell repertoires in COVID-19. CDR3 length: 14 residues. CDR1 and CDR2 (germline): LGHDT, YNNKEL (reference sequence). Trimming stripped 4 bases from V and 2 bases from J, with 12 bases between. Profiled with immunoSEQ multiplex PCR; TCRdb holds only in-frame clones, not every one. The data show 250,000 to 350,000 clones, with approximately 86% seen just once and less than 15% held by the top ten. The chain combines TRBV3-1 (or the pseudogene TRBV3-2) with TRBJ2-7, with a tentative D call TRBD1 (5 bases). The TCR originated in a woman aged 70-85 years with COVID-19, enrolled during active disease. Sequenced sample: peripheral blood. CDR3 bases: TGTGCCAGCAGCCGAAAGGTGGACACCTACGAGCAGTACTTC. This sequence encodes CASSRKVDTYEQYF.